These T cell receptor beta chains were read from a single sample in a study of breast tumors, draining lymph nodes, adjacent tissues. TCRdb independently ran MiXCR on the multiplex PCR reads; one entry per CDR3 protein. The data show about 89,000 distinct CDR3 sequences, around 30% seen once. Sequenced input: axillary lymph node tissue. Source of these receptors: a female donor with breast cancer. Some clones in this sample may be carry-over from other donors' samples. Each CDR3 is given with its conserved first and last residue. The D gene is left open where the match is weak. Some rows have no size entry. The others give once, few or many, or a class for an expanded clone.

clone size,J gene,V gene,D gene,CDR3 length,CDR3 protein,CDR3 DNA
few,TRBJ2-6,TRBV6-2/TRBV6-3,NA,18,CASSPQGNTRAGANVLTF,TGTGCCAGCAGTCCTCAAGGGAACACTCGGGCTGGGGCCAACGTCCTGACTTTC
many,TRBJ2-7,TRBV6-2/TRBV6-3,TRBD2,13,CASGTSGSYEQYF,TGTGCCAGCGGGACTAGCGGTTCCTACGAGCAGTACTTC
NA,TRBJ2-5,TRBV9,NA,14,CASSVGRAQETRYF,TGTGCCAGCAGCGTAGGACGGGCCCAGGAGACCCGGTACTTC
many,TRBJ2-7,TRBV20-1,NA,12,CSARGQTYEQYF,TGCAGTGCTAGGGGTCAGACCTACGAGCAGTACTTC
many,TRBJ2-3,TRBV10-3,TRBD2,20,CAIKRRLSLETSDYTDTQYF,TGTGCCATCAAAAGACGTCTGTCCCTCGAGACTAGCGACTACACAGATACGCAGTATTTT
few,TRBJ2-1,TRBV3-1,TRBD2,17,CASSQGFGGTRGNEQFF,TGTGCCAGCAGCCAAGGTTTCGGAGGGACTAGAGGCAATGAGCAGTTCTTC
once,TRBJ1-2,TRBV7-9,NA,12,CASGLENYGYTF,TGTGCCAGCGGCTTAGAAAACTACGGCTACACCTTC
NA,TRBJ2-2,TRBV29-1,NA,10,CGVEAGELFF,TGCGGCGTTGAGGCCGGGGAGCTGTTCTTT
many,TRBJ2-1,TRBV6-2/TRBV6-3,TRBD2,13,CASRSLAVNEQFF,TGTGCCAGCAGAAGCCTAGCGGTCAATGAGCAGTTCTTC
many,TRBJ2-7,TRBV5-1,NA,14,CASSLGYRALEQYF,TGCGCCAGCAGCTTGGGGTACAGGGCACTCGAGCAGTACTTC
many,TRBJ1-3,TRBV3-1,NA,14,CASSARSSGNTIYF,TGTGCCAGCAGCGCCCGTAGCTCTGGAAACACCATATATTTT
NA,TRBJ2-1,TRBV19,NA,12,CASRRGGNEQFF,TGCGCCAGTAGACGGGGCGGCAATGAGCAGTTCTTC
NA,TRBJ1-1,TRBV11-3,TRBD1,14,CASSLQRQGGKAFF,TGTGCCAGCAGCCTCCAAAGACAGGGGGGGAAAGCTTTCTTT
NA,TRBJ1-1,TRBV2,NA,12,CARAAMNTEAFF,TGTGCCAGAGCTGCAATGAACACTGAAGCTTTCTTT
NA,TRBJ2-3,TRBV7-2,TRBD1,16,CASSLRGRPSTDTQYF,TGTGCCAGCAGCTTGAGGGGGCGGCCTAGCACAGATACGCAGTATTTT
many,TRBJ2-3,TRBV9,TRBD2,16,CASSGSGTSGRAKQYF,TGTGCCAGCAGCGGCTCCGGGACTAGCGGGAGGGCCAAGCAGTATTTT
NA,TRBJ2-7,TRBV2,TRBD1,13,CASGRDRDYEQYF,TGTGCCAGCGGCCGGGACAGGGACTACGAGCAGTACTTC
NA,TRBJ1-6,TRBV6-1,TRBD1,17,CASSQVRISGTVRPLHF,TGTGCCAGCAGTCAAGTTCGTATTTCCGGGACAGTTAGACCCCTCCACTTT
many,TRBJ1-5,TRBV6-1,NA,16,CASRGDWGNSNQPQHF,TGTGCCAGCAGGGGGGATTGGGGGAATAGCAATCAGCCCCAGCATTTT
NA,TRBJ1-4,TRBV20-1,NA,12,CSARNRNEKLFF,TGCAGTGCTAGAAACAGGAACGAAAAACTGTTTTTT
many,TRBJ2-5,TRBV20-1,NA,12,CSATGAQETQYF,TGCAGTGCTACGGGGGCCCAAGAGACCCAGTACTTC
few,TRBJ1-1,TRBV20-1,NA,14,CSARSRTEISEAFF,TGCAGTGCTAGATCGCGGACAGAAATTTCTGAAGCTTTCTTT
many,TRBJ2-1,TRBV5-1,NA,14,CASSGLPAYNEQFF,TGCGCCAGCAGTGGACTACCGGCATACAATGAGCAGTTCTTC
NA,TRBJ2-1,TRBV20-1,TRBD2,15,CSAISSGRAPDEQFF,TGCAGTGCTATCTCTAGCGGGAGGGCCCCGGATGAGCAGTTCTTC
many,TRBJ1-3,TRBV4-3,TRBD1,15,CASSQDQGAGNTIYF,TGCGCCAGCAGCCAAGATCAGGGGGCTGGAAACACCATATATTTT
NA,TRBJ2-1,TRBV4-2,TRBD2,20,CASSQGTLAGGVGVYNEQFF,TGTGCCAGCAGCCAAGGAACTCTAGCGGGTGGGGTAGGGGTCTACAATGAGCAGTTCTTC
many,TRBJ2-3,TRBV10-3,NA,16,CAISDARAGTTDTQYF,TGTGCCATCAGTGACGCCCGGGCAGGGACCACAGATACGCAGTATTTT
few,TRBJ2-7,TRBV11-2,NA,15,CASSRALGPGYEQYF,TGTGCCAGCAGCCGCGCATTGGGGCCCGGGTACGAGCAGTACTTC
once,TRBJ1-5,TRBV11-3,TRBD1,13,CASSYGQGQPQHF,TGTGCCAGCAGCTATGGACAGGGGCAGCCCCAGCATTTT
NA,TRBJ2-7,TRBV6-1,TRBD1,16,CASSLDRDRGRHEQYF,TGTGCCAGCAGCCTGGACCGGGACAGGGGGCGGCACGAGCAGTATTTC
many,TRBJ2-7,TRBV6-6,TRBD1,16,CASSRDETGGGDEQYF,TGTGCCAGCAGCCGCGACGAGACAGGGGGCGGGGACGAGCAGTACTTC
NA,TRBJ2-5,TRBV20-1,TRBD2,14,CSARTSGSWETQYF,TGCAGTGCTAGAACTAGCGGGAGTTGGGAGACCCAGTACTTC
many,TRBJ2-3,TRBV20-1,NA,14,CSAFLATGTDTQYF,TGCAGTGCGTTCCTAGCGACTGGCACAGATACGCAGTATTTT
many,TRBJ2-3,TRBV5-1,TRBD2,17,CASARALAGGGTDTQYF,TGCGCCAGCGCAAGGGCCCTAGCGGGAGGGGGCACAGATACGCAGTATTTT
many,TRBJ1-6,TRBV6-2/TRBV6-3,TRBD1,15,CASSSRDRGTTPLHF,TGTGCCAGCAGTTCGCGGGACAGGGGGACGACACCCCTCCACTTT
many,TRBJ2-1,TRBV11-2,NA,15,CASSRSLWQDNEQFF,TGTGCCAGCAGCCGATCCCTGTGGCAGGACAATGAGCAGTTCTTC
NA,TRBJ2-3,TRBV20-1,TRBD2,17,CSARDSGLAGLTDTQYF,TGCAGTGCTAGAGATTCTGGACTAGCGGGACTCACAGATACGCAGTATTTT
many,TRBJ2-7,TRBV7-2,TRBD1,15,CASSSAGTGPYEQYF,TGTGCCAGCAGCTCAGCCGGGACAGGGCCCTACGAGCAGTACTTC